These T cell receptor beta chains were read from a single sample in a study of cytomegalovirus exposure and HLA in healthy donors. This table comes from immunoSEQ multiplex PCR, and its TCRdb copy is limited to in-frame clones, with some not included. The data show about 110,000 clones, about 86% seen once. The sequenced sample was PBMCs. The receptors were sampled from a woman in her 30s in good health and CMV-seronegative. Both conserved end residues are part of each CDR3. Fields, in order: J gene, D gene, V gene, clone size, CDR3 protein, CDR3 DNA. D genes are given only for firm matches. Not every row has a clone size; where given, it reads once, few, many or a size class.

>TRBJ2-7|-|TRBV7-2|-
CASSLGYEEQYF
TGTGCCAGCAGCTTAGGCTACGAGGAGCAGTACTTC
>TRBJ2-7|-|TRBV6-1|-
CASSEALGGPYEQYF
TGTGCCAGCAGTGAAGCGCTTGGCGGGCCCTACGAGCAGTACTTC
>TRBJ2-5|TRBD2|TRBV7-6|-
CASSLMAGEETQYF
TGTGCCAGCAGCTTAATGGCGGGGGAAGAGACCCAGTACTTC
>TRBJ2-2|-|TRBV4-1|few
CAILKGQGNTGELFF
TGCGCCATCCTCAAGGGACAAGGGAACACCGGGGAGCTGTTTTTT
>TRBJ1-5|TRBD1|TRBV7-9|few
CSSTLGRGINQPQHF
TGTTCCAGCACCCTTGGCAGGGGGATCAATCAGCCCCAGCATTTT
>TRBJ2-7|TRBD1|TRBV27|few
CASSFGQGYEQYF
TGTGCCAGCAGTTTCGGACAGGGCTACGAGCAGTACTTC
>TRBJ1-4|TRBD1|TRBV5-8|-
CASSLGDSYRENEKLFF
TGTGCCAGCAGTTTGGGGGACAGCTACCGAGAAAATGAAAAACTGTTTTTT
>TRBJ2-7|-|TRBV30|-
CAWSVYHNEQYF
TGTGCCTGGAGTGTATACCACAACGAGCAGTACTTC
>TRBJ2-1|TRBD2|TRBV5-5|-
CASSAGLAGSYNEQFF
TGTGCCAGCAGCGCCGGACTAGCGGGTTCCTACAATGAGCAGTTCTTC
>TRBJ1-6|-|TRBV19|-
CASSIAQVGGEPPLHF
TGTGCCAGTAGTATAGCCCAAGTGGGTGGGGAGCCACCCCTCCACTTT
>TRBJ2-3|TRBD2|TRBV29-1|-
CSVPLVGGTDTQYF
TGCAGCGTTCCCCTCGTGGGGGGGACAGATACGCAGTATTTT
>TRBJ1-2|TRBD1|TRBV27|few
CASSPLTGKNDYGYTF
TGTGCCAGCAGTCCGCTGACAGGGAAGAACGACTATGGCTACACCTTC
>TRBJ2-7|TRBD1|TRBV7-9|-
CASSPPATGGGQYF
TGTGCCAGCAGCCCTCCCGCGACAGGGGGCGGGCAGTACTTC
>TRBJ1-5|TRBD1|TRBV28|-
CASSIITGVRLPQHF
TGTGCCAGCAGTATCATCACAGGGGTTAGGCTGCCCCAGCATTTT
>TRBJ1-5|TRBD1|TRBV19|-
CASRPTGQNQPQHF
TGTGCCAGTAGGCCGACAGGGCAGAATCAGCCCCAGCATTTT
>TRBJ1-2|-|TRBV6-5|-
CASSYVGGGGIYGYTF
TGTGCCAGCAGTTACGTTGGCGGAGGTGGGATCTATGGCTACACCTTC
>TRBJ1-1|-|TRBV10-2|-
CASSEASGTEAFF
TGCGCCAGCAGTGAGGCGTCGGGAACTGAAGCTTTCTTT
>TRBJ2-1|-|TRBV10-3|-
CATGGLGENEQFF
TGTGCCACGGGCGGCCTAGGGGAAAATGAGCAGTTCTTC
>TRBJ1-5|-|TRBV6-1|-
CASTIVVGGDQPQHF
TGTGCCAGCACCATCGTCGTGGGGGGGGATCAGCCCCAGCATTTT
>TRBJ2-3|TRBD1|TRBV5-1|-
CASSLAPRDRGQNTQYF
TGCGCCAGCAGCTTGGCCCCCCGGGACAGGGGTCAGAATACGCAGTATTTT
>TRBJ2-1|TRBD2|TRBV15|-
CATSSVTSGRSGEQFF
TGTGCCACCAGCAGTGTGACTAGCGGGAGGTCTGGTGAGCAGTTCTTC
>TRBJ1-2|-|TRBV7-2|-
CASSQSRLLYGYTF
TGTGCCAGCAGCCAAAGCAGACTACTCTATGGCTACACCTTC
>TRBJ1-2|-|TRBV14|-
CASSPAAIYGYTF
TGTGCCAGCAGTCCGGCGGCTATCTATGGCTACACCTTC
>TRBJ1-1|-|TRBV6-5|-
CASSLPDLTEAFF
TGTGCCAGCAGTTTACCAGATCTCACTGAAGCTTTCTTT
>TRBJ1-2|-|TRBV28|-
CASTGGQGNYGYTF
TGTGCCAGTACGGGGGGGCAGGGGAACTATGGCTACACCTTC
>TRBJ2-7|TRBD1|TRBV15|once
CATSRPGTGEYEQYF
TGTGCCACCAGCAGACCCGGGACAGGGGAGTACGAGCAGTACTTC
>TRBJ2-7|-|TRBV5-1|-
CASDEEREQEDEQYF
TGCGCCAGCGACGAAGAACGGGAGCAGGAGGACGAGCAGTACTTC
>TRBJ1-1|TRBD1|TRBV29-1|-
CSVEGTENTEAFF
TGCAGCGTCGAGGGGACAGAGAACACTGAAGCTTTCTTT
>TRBJ2-7|-|TRBV27|once
CASGYRGGHEQYF
TGTGCCAGCGGGTACAGGGGAGGCCACGAGCAGTACTTC